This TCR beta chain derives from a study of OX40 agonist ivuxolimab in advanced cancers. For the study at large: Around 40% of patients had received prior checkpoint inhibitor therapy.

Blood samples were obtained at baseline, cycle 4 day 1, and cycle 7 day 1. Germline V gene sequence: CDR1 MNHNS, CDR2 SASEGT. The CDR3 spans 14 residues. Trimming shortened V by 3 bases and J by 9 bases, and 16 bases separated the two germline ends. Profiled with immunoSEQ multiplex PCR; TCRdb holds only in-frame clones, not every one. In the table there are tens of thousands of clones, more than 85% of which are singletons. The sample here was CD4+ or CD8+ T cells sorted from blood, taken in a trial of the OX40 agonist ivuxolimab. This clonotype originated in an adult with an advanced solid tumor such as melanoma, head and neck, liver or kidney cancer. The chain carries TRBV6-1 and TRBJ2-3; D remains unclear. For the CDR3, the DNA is TGTGCCAGCAGTGACCCTGGCGACTCGTCCACGCAGTATTTT. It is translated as CASSDPGDSSTQYF.